Listed below are T cell receptor beta chains from one sample, sequenced in a study of shared clonotypes between healthy human individuals. The repertoire was sequenced with immunoSEQ multiplex PCR; TCRdb's copy has only in-frame clones and lacks some. This table has roughly 1,500,000 clones, roughly 98.5% appearing once. The sequenced sample consisted of naive CD4+ T cells sorted from blood. These receptors were taken from a man aged 25 to 45 in good health. CDR3s include the opening cysteine and the closing phenylalanine or tryptophan. D genes are given only for firm matches.

TGTGCCAGCAGTTTAACCTTTGCCGCCGTCGGTGACAATGAGCAGTTCTTC	CASSLTFAAVGDNEQFF	TRBV28	TRBJ2-1	NA
TGTGCCAGAAGATGGATTAGGGGCCTCCCCAGCCACAGGGACATGAACACTGAAGCTTTCTTT	CARRWIRGLPSHRDMNTEAFF	TRBV5-3	TRBJ1-1	NA
TGTGCCAGCTCACCCGGACTAGCGGGACCGGATACGCAGTATTTT	CASSPGLAGPDTQYF	TRBV18	TRBJ2-3	TRBD2
TGCGCCAGCAGGGAGGATCAAGAGACCCAGTACTTC	CASREDQETQYF	TRBV5-1	TRBJ2-5	NA
TGTGCCAGCTCACCACTTCAGGGGTTGGATCAGCCCCAGCATTTT	CASSPLQGLDQPQHF	TRBV18	TRBJ1-5	NA
TGTGCCAGCAGTGAAGGCTGGCCAAGAGCCATTCAGTACTTC	CASSEGWPRAIQYF	TRBV2	TRBJ2-4	NA
TGTGCCAGTAGCCGCCCGTCGAGGGGGAATCAGCCCCAGCATTTT	CASSRPSRGNQPQHF	TRBV19	TRBJ1-5	NA
TGCGCCAGCAGCCAGACCCACCAGGGGAACACTGAAGCTTTCTTT	CASSQTHQGNTEAFF	TRBV5-1	TRBJ1-1	NA
TGCGCCAGCAGCGGGACTAGCGGGAGCTACGAGCAGTACTTC	CASSGTSGSYEQYF	TRBV5-1	TRBJ2-7	TRBD2
TGTGCCAGCTCTTCAAGGGGTAGCTCTGGGGCCAACGTCCTGACTTTC	CASSSRGSSGANVLTF	TRBV18	TRBJ2-6	NA
TGCGCCAGCAGCTTGGGGAGCGGGAGAATCGACGAGCAGTACTTC	CASSLGSGRIDEQYF	TRBV5-1	TRBJ2-7	TRBD2
TGTGCCAGCAGCGTTGCACTAGCGGGAGGGACAGATACGCAGTATTTT	CASSVALAGGTDTQYF	TRBV9	TRBJ2-3	TRBD2
TGTGCCAGTAGTATTCTGGGGACAGGGACAGATACGCAGTATTTT	CASSILGTGTDTQYF	TRBV19	TRBJ2-3	TRBD1
TGTGCCAGCAGCCCGTCATGGGCGGTGACGCAGTATTTT	CASSPSWAVTQYF	TRBV7-9	TRBJ2-3	NA
TGTGCCAGCAGCCACCGATGGCAGCAAGAGACCCAGTACTTC	CASSHRWQQETQYF	TRBV7-2	TRBJ2-5	NA